This TCR beta chain came from a study of OX40 agonist ivuxolimab in advanced cancers. Whole-study results and caveats: No antigen was identified for the clonally expanded peripheral T cells.

V lost 9 bases, J lost 3 bases, and 13 bases stayed unmatched. CDR1 and CDR2 from the germline V gene are MNHEY and SMNVEV (reference sequence). The CDR3 loop spans 16 amino acids. In the case of this clone: The antigen is not known.

The table came from immunoSEQ multiplex PCR; TCRdb's copy has only in-frame clones and leaves some out. In the table there are about 71,000 clones, 91% of which are singletons. The source of this sequence is an adult with an advanced solid tumor such as melanoma, head and neck, liver or kidney cancer. Sequenced material: CD4+ or CD8+ T cells sorted from blood, taken in a trial of the OX40 agonist ivuxolimab. The chain employs TRBV27 and TRBJ2-3, with 9 bases lining up with TRBD1. This CDR3 reads CASWTGAPSATDTQYF. The CDR3 coding sequence is TGTGCCAGTTGGACAGGGGCCCCATCCGCGACAGATACGCAGTATTTT.